This is a list of T cell receptor beta chains from one sample in a study of CD8+CD57+ T cells in acquired aplastic anemia. Each CDR3 protein gets one entry after TCRdb re-called the reads with MiXCR. The repertoire includes about 160,000 distinct CDR3 sequences, around 48% of them detected once, and 2.5% to 3% sits in the top ten. Material: sorted CD4+, CD8+, or CD8+CD57+ T cells (not recorded which) from PBMCs. Every receptor here comes from a human donor with aplastic anemia. CDR3s include the opening cysteine and the closing phenylalanine or tryptophan. The D gene is left open where the match is weak. Some rows mark clone size as missing; the rest say once, few, many or name a class of expanded clone.

cdr3_length: 14
clone_size: NA
v_call: TRBV7-9
j_call: TRBJ2-7
d_call: TRBD1
cdr3_nt: TGTGCCAGCAGCGTTGGGGACAGCTCCTACGAGCAGTACTTC
cdr3_aa: CASSVGDSSYEQYF

cdr3_length: 19
clone_size: many
v_call: TRBV7-6
j_call: TRBJ2-7
d_call: TRBD2
cdr3_nt: TGTGCCAGCAGCTCCCGAGGGTCTAGCGGGAGTCTCCATCACTACGAGCAGTACTTC
cdr3_aa: CASSSRGSSGSLHHYEQYF

cdr3_length: 12
clone_size: NA
v_call: TRBV7-8
j_call: TRBJ1-3
d_call: NA
cdr3_nt: TGTGCCAGCAGGGAAGCCGAAAACACCATATATTTT
cdr3_aa: CASREAENTIYF

cdr3_length: 14
clone_size: NA
v_call: TRBV5-1
j_call: TRBJ2-5
d_call: TRBD1
cdr3_nt: TGCGCCAGCAGCTCGGACAGGCCCCAAGAGACCCAGTACTTC
cdr3_aa: CASSSDRPQETQYF

cdr3_length: 11
clone_size: NA
v_call: TRBV2
j_call: TRBJ2-7
d_call: TRBD2
cdr3_nt: TGTGCCGGGGGACTAGCCAACGAGCAGTACTTC
cdr3_aa: CAGGLANEQYF

cdr3_length: 13
clone_size: NA
v_call: TRBV5-6
j_call: TRBJ1-1
d_call: TRBD1
cdr3_nt: TGTGCCAGCAGCTCGACGAACAGGGGTGAAGCTTTCTTT
cdr3_aa: CASSSTNRGEAFF

cdr3_length: 15
clone_size: NA
v_call: TRBV10-1
j_call: TRBJ1-6
d_call: NA
cdr3_nt: TGCGCCGGACTTCGGGGTTCAGTGTGTTATTCACCCCTCCACTTT
cdr3_aa: CAGLRGSVCYSPLHF

cdr3_length: 15
clone_size: NA
v_call: TRBV2
j_call: TRBJ2-3
d_call: NA
cdr3_nt: TGTGCCAGCAGTGAGGGTGCGGGGAGCACAGATACGCAGTATTTT
cdr3_aa: CASSEGAGSTDTQYF

cdr3_length: 14
clone_size: many
v_call: TRBV11-3
j_call: TRBJ2-7
d_call: NA
cdr3_nt: TGTGCCAGCAGCGGGCACTCGGTCGACTACGAGCAGTACTTC
cdr3_aa: CASSGHSVDYEQYF

cdr3_length: 11
clone_size: NA
v_call: TRBV7-2
j_call: TRBJ2-5
d_call: NA
cdr3_nt: TGTGCCAGCAGCTGGAGGGGGGGGTTGTACTTC
cdr3_aa: CASSWRGGLYF

cdr3_length: 14
clone_size: few
v_call: TRBV27
j_call: TRBJ1-4
d_call: NA
cdr3_nt: TGTGCCAGCAGTGAAGGACAGCCGTATGAAAAACTGTTTTTT
cdr3_aa: CASSEGQPYEKLFF

cdr3_length: 14
clone_size: NA
v_call: TRBV19
j_call: TRBJ1-1
d_call: NA
cdr3_nt: TGTGCCAGTAGTATCGGGTGGGGGTCCACTGAAGCTTTCTTT
cdr3_aa: CASSIGWGSTEAFF

cdr3_length: 18
clone_size: many
v_call: TRBV19
j_call: TRBJ2-7
d_call: TRBD2
cdr3_nt: TGTGCCAGTAGTAGAGGACTAGCGGGAGTCTCCCAGTTGGACGAGCAGTACTTC
cdr3_aa: CASSRGLAGVSQLDEQYF

cdr3_length: 15
clone_size: many
v_call: TRBV19
j_call: TRBJ1-5
d_call: NA
cdr3_nt: TGTGCCAGTAGTAACGGGGGTGCGAGCAATCAGCCCCAGCATTTT
cdr3_aa: CASSNGGASNQPQHF

cdr3_length: 14
clone_size: NA
v_call: TRBV20-1
j_call: TRBJ2-7
d_call: TRBD1
cdr3_nt: TGCAGTGCTTTAGGACAGGGGAGCTCCCTTAGCAAGTACTTC
cdr3_aa: CSALGQGSSLSKYF

cdr3_length: 16
clone_size: NA
v_call: TRBV11-2
j_call: TRBJ2-7
d_call: TRBD1
cdr3_nt: TGTGCCAGCAGCCAAAGGCACGGGACAGCCTCCCAGGAGCAGTACTTC
cdr3_aa: CASSQRHGTASQEQYF

cdr3_length: 12
clone_size: NA
v_call: TRBV6-1
j_call: TRBJ2-3
d_call: NA
cdr3_nt: TGTGCCAGCAGCCGCTTGAGGGATACGCAGTATTTT
cdr3_aa: CASSRLRDTQYF

cdr3_length: 14
clone_size: few
v_call: TRBV20-1
j_call: TRBJ2-3
d_call: NA
cdr3_nt: TGCAGTGCTAGAGATACCGGGGACCTGGATACGCAGTATTTT
cdr3_aa: CSARDTGDLDTQYF

cdr3_length: 12
clone_size: many
v_call: TRBV5-1
j_call: TRBJ2-7
d_call: NA
cdr3_nt: TGCGCCAGCAGCACCTCGAAGGGCGAGCAGTACTTC
cdr3_aa: CASSTSKGEQYF

cdr3_length: 16
clone_size: NA
v_call: TRBV19
j_call: TRBJ2-1
d_call: NA
cdr3_nt: TGTGCCAGTAGAAGTCGAGAGATCTCGGGACACAATGAGCAGTTCTTC
cdr3_aa: CASRSREISGHNEQFF

cdr3_length: 11
clone_size: NA
v_call: TRBV2
j_call: TRBJ2-5
d_call: NA
cdr3_nt: TGTGCCAGCAGTGAACAGGAGTCCCAGTACTTC
cdr3_aa: CASSEQESQYF

cdr3_length: 18
clone_size: NA
v_call: TRBV6-2/TRBV6-3
j_call: TRBJ2-1
d_call: TRBD2
cdr3_nt: TGTGCCAGCAGTTACTCGGGGCCGCTAGCGGGAGGGGTCAATGAGCAGTTCTTC
cdr3_aa: CASSYSGPLAGGVNEQFF

cdr3_length: 13
clone_size: NA
v_call: TRBV7-9
j_call: TRBJ2-2
d_call: NA
cdr3_nt: TGTGCCAGCAGCTTAGTGGACACCGGGGAGCTGTTTTTT
cdr3_aa: CASSLVDTGELFF

cdr3_length: 15
clone_size: many
v_call: TRBV9
j_call: TRBJ2-4
d_call: TRBD1
cdr3_nt: TGTGCCAGCAGCCTCGATCTGGACAGGATAAACATTCAGTACTTC
cdr3_aa: CASSLDLDRINIQYF

cdr3_length: 15
clone_size: NA
v_call: TRBV2
j_call: TRBJ2-7
d_call: TRBD2
cdr3_nt: TGTGCCAGCAACAGACTAGCGCAGACTTCCTACGAGCAGTACTTC
cdr3_aa: CASNRLAQTSYEQYF

cdr3_length: 12
clone_size: few
v_call: TRBV11-2
j_call: TRBJ2-1
d_call: NA
cdr3_nt: TGTGCCAGCAGCTCGGGACGAGGAGAGCAGTTCTTC
cdr3_aa: CASSSGRGEQFF

cdr3_length: 17
clone_size: many
v_call: TRBV5-5
j_call: TRBJ2-5
d_call: NA
cdr3_nt: TGTGCCAGCAGCCTGGTCCCCAGGGCCGGGGGCCAAGAGACCCAGTACTTC
cdr3_aa: CASSLVPRAGGQETQYF

cdr3_length: 14
clone_size: NA
v_call: TRBV2
j_call: TRBJ2-5
d_call: NA
cdr3_nt: TGTGCCAGCAGTGTATCTCGCTGGAGCGAGACCCAGTACTTC
cdr3_aa: CASSVSRWSETQYF

cdr3_length: 14
clone_size: NA
v_call: TRBV6-1
j_call: TRBJ2-2
d_call: TRBD1
cdr3_nt: TGTGCCGCCTCCAGGGGGCAAGGCACCGGGGAGCTGTTTTTT
cdr3_aa: CAASRGQGTGELFF

cdr3_length: 14
clone_size: few
v_call: TRBV2
j_call: TRBJ2-7
d_call: TRBD1
cdr3_nt: TGTGCCAGCACTGAGGACAGGACCATCTACGAGCAGTACTTC
cdr3_aa: CASTEDRTIYEQYF

cdr3_length: 15
clone_size: many
v_call: TRBV28
j_call: TRBJ2-7
d_call: NA
cdr3_nt: TGTGCCAGCAGTTTACACCCTGACCAACTGGGCGAGCAGTACTTC
cdr3_aa: CASSLHPDQLGEQYF

cdr3_length: 14
clone_size: NA
v_call: TRBV7-8
j_call: TRBJ2-7
d_call: TRBD2
cdr3_nt: TGTGCCAGCAGCTTAGTAGCGGGCAGTTGGGAGCAGTACTTC
cdr3_aa: CASSLVAGSWEQYF

cdr3_length: 17
clone_size: few
v_call: TRBV5-1
j_call: TRBJ2-2
d_call: TRBD1
cdr3_nt: TGCGCCAGCAGGTCAGGGAACAGGGGGCAGAACACCGGGGAGCTGTTTTTT
cdr3_aa: CASRSGNRGQNTGELFF

cdr3_length: 13
clone_size: NA
v_call: TRBV7-3
j_call: TRBJ2-1
d_call: NA
cdr3_nt: TGTGCCAGCAGCCAAGGGTTAGGGAATGAGCAGTTCTTC
cdr3_aa: CASSQGLGNEQFF

cdr3_length: 15
clone_size: many
v_call: TRBV20-1
j_call: TRBJ2-5
d_call: NA
cdr3_nt: TGCAGTGCTAGAGATCGGACGGCTGGGAGAGAGACCCAGTACTTC
cdr3_aa: CSARDRTAGRETQYF

cdr3_length: 13
clone_size: many
v_call: TRBV6-1
j_call: TRBJ2-7
d_call: NA
cdr3_nt: TGTGCCAGCAGTGAACGATGGATCTACGAGCAGTACTTC
cdr3_aa: CASSERWIYEQYF

cdr3_length: 12
clone_size: many
v_call: TRBV29-1
j_call: TRBJ2-7
d_call: NA
cdr3_nt: TGCAGCGTTGAAACAGATTCCTACGAGCAGTACTTC
cdr3_aa: CSVETDSYEQYF

cdr3_length: 15
clone_size: NA
v_call: TRBV6-5
j_call: TRBJ2-1
d_call: NA
cdr3_nt: TGTGCCAGCAGTTACTCGGGGACGCCGATCAATGAGCAGTTCTTC
cdr3_aa: CASSYSGTPINEQFF

cdr3_length: 15
clone_size: once
v_call: TRBV25-1
j_call: TRBJ2-2
d_call: TRBD1
cdr3_nt: TGTGCCAGCAGTGGGGGGACAGCAGTCACCGGGGAGCTGTTTTTT
cdr3_aa: CASSGGTAVTGELFF

cdr3_length: 14
clone_size: NA
v_call: TRBV7-9
j_call: TRBJ2-7
d_call: NA
cdr3_nt: TGTGCCGGCAGCTACGAAACCGCCACCTACGAGCAGTACTTC
cdr3_aa: CAGSYETATYEQYF

cdr3_length: 16
clone_size: NA
v_call: TRBV11-1
j_call: TRBJ1-1
d_call: NA
cdr3_nt: TGTGCCAGCAGCTTCCCCGGGACCTCCATGAACACTGAAGCTTTCTTT
cdr3_aa: CASSFPGTSMNTEAFF

cdr3_length: 12
clone_size: many
v_call: TRBV2
j_call: TRBJ2-3
d_call: NA
cdr3_nt: TGTGCCAGCAGATCAGGCACAGATACGCAGTATTTT
cdr3_aa: CASRSGTDTQYF

cdr3_length: 11
clone_size: NA
v_call: TRBV7-9
j_call: TRBJ2-1
d_call: NA
cdr3_nt: TGTGCCAGCAGCTTGCGGCATGAGCAGTCCTTC
cdr3_aa: CASSLRHEQSF

cdr3_length: 11
clone_size: NA
v_call: TRBV30
j_call: TRBJ2-6
d_call: NA
cdr3_nt: TGTGCCTGGAGAATGGCCAACGTCCTGACTTTC
cdr3_aa: CAWRMANVLTF

cdr3_length: 12
clone_size: many
v_call: TRBV2
j_call: TRBJ1-2
d_call: NA
cdr3_nt: TGTGCCAGCAGTCGGGGCCTCTATGGCTACACCTTC
cdr3_aa: CASSRGLYGYTF

cdr3_length: 17
clone_size: once
v_call: TRBV24-1
j_call: TRBJ1-2
d_call: NA
cdr3_nt: TGTGCCACCAGTGATTCCTCCCCGGGGGTGGCTAACTATGGCTACACCTTC
cdr3_aa: CATSDSSPGVANYGYTF

cdr3_length: 15
clone_size: NA
v_call: TRBV2
j_call: TRBJ2-1
d_call: TRBD2
cdr3_nt: TGTGCCTCGGGGAGGGAGTTAATAGGGGACAATGAGCAGTTCTTC
cdr3_aa: CASGRELIGDNEQFF

cdr3_length: 15
clone_size: NA
v_call: TRBV19
j_call: TRBJ1-6
d_call: NA
cdr3_nt: TGTGCCAGTAGTACGACAGGAAGGTATAATTCACCCCTCCACTTT
cdr3_aa: CASSTTGRYNSPLHF

cdr3_length: 16
clone_size: NA
v_call: TRBV7-8
j_call: TRBJ2-1
d_call: TRBD2
cdr3_nt: TGTGCCAGCAGTTCTCCGGGACTAGCATCCTACAATGAGCGGTTCTTC
cdr3_aa: CASSSPGLASYNERFF

cdr3_length: 11
clone_size: many
v_call: TRBV19
j_call: TRBJ1-1
d_call: NA
cdr3_nt: TGTGCCAGTAGTATAGCTGGTGAAGCTTTCTTT
cdr3_aa: CASSIAGEAFF

cdr3_length: 17
clone_size: NA
v_call: TRBV15
j_call: TRBJ2-7
d_call: TRBD2
cdr3_nt: TGTGCCACCAGCATTGGGGTTATAGCGGGAGTCTTCTACGAGCAGTACTTC
cdr3_aa: CATSIGVIAGVFYEQYF

cdr3_length: 14
clone_size: few
v_call: TRBV28
j_call: TRBJ1-1
d_call: NA
cdr3_nt: TGTGCCAGCAGTGAAAGGGGCAGGAACACTGAAGCTTTCTTT
cdr3_aa: CASSERGRNTEAFF

cdr3_length: 14
clone_size: few
v_call: TRBV25-1
j_call: TRBJ1-5
d_call: NA
cdr3_nt: TGTGCCAGCAGTGCTAGTTTAGCAGGACAGCCCCAGCATTTT
cdr3_aa: CASSASLAGQPQHF

cdr3_length: 14
clone_size: once
v_call: TRBV6-1
j_call: TRBJ2-3
d_call: TRBD1
cdr3_nt: TGTGCCAGCAGCACAGGGGGCGGCGCAGATACGCAGTATTTT
cdr3_aa: CASSTGGGADTQYF

cdr3_length: 13
clone_size: many
v_call: TRBV6-5
j_call: TRBJ1-5
d_call: NA
cdr3_nt: TGTGCCAGCAGCCGGGACAGCAATCAGCCCCAGCATTTT
cdr3_aa: CASSRDSNQPQHF

cdr3_length: 13
clone_size: NA
v_call: TRBV29-1
j_call: TRBJ2-7
d_call: NA
cdr3_nt: TGCAGCGTTGGACAGGGCCTCGGGGGAGAGCAGTACTTC
cdr3_aa: CSVGQGLGGEQYF

cdr3_length: 15
clone_size: many
v_call: TRBV2
j_call: TRBJ2-1
d_call: TRBD2
cdr3_nt: TGTGCCAGCAGTGAACTGGGACTAGCGGCCAATGAGCAGTTCTTC
cdr3_aa: CASSELGLAANEQFF

cdr3_length: 15
clone_size: many
v_call: TRBV2
j_call: TRBJ2-1
d_call: TRBD2
cdr3_nt: TGTGCCAGCAGTCCGGCGGGAGAAGGGGTCAATGAGCAGTTCTTC
cdr3_aa: CASSPAGEGVNEQFF